Below are 13 T cell receptor beta chains sequenced from a single sample in a study of Ad26.COV2.S vaccination and SARS-CoV-2 variants. The treatment denotes: around 19 received Ad26.COV2.S at low or high dose, single or two shots; about 5 received placebo; per-sample allocation not given. Samples came from day 63 after the first vaccine or placebo injection. The repertoire was sequenced with immunoSEQ multiplex PCR; TCRdb's copy has only in-frame clones and lacks some. The sample has 300,000 to 450,000 clones, around 84% seen once. The sample here was peripheral blood, taken in a trial of Ad26.COV2.S vaccine versus placebo. These receptors all stem from a person aged 18-65 years who received the Ad26.COV2.S COVID-19 vaccine or a placebo.

V and J are TRBV6-5 and TRBJ2-3, with 9 nucleotides matching TRBD1. The CDR3 runs 13 residues. Losses at the gene ends were 10 bases for V and 1 base for J; bases not matched to a gene: 3. Germline V gene data show CDR1 as MNHEY and CDR2 as SVGAGI. CDR3 sequence (DNA): TGTGCCACCCGGGACAGGGGCACAGATACGCAGTATTTT. Translation gives CATRDRGTDTQYF.

The chain combines TRBV5-6 with TRBJ1-2, with D unclear. Trimming cost V 4 bases and J 5 bases, with 15 bases left between them. The CDR3 extends over 14 amino acids. Germline V gene data show CDR1 as SGHDT and CDR2 as YYEEEE. The CDR3 sequence: CASSERPRNYGYTF. The CDR3 DNA is TGTGCCAGCAGCGAAAGGCCCAGAAATTATGGCTACACCTTC. The whole variable domain, filled in from reference TRBV5-6 and TRBJ1-2, reads DAGVTQSPTHLIKTRGQQVTLRCSPKSGHDTVSWYQQALGQGPQFIFQYYEEEERQRGNFPDRFSGHQFPNYSSELNVNALLLGDSALYLCASSERPRNYGYTFGSGTRLTVV.

This clone was recorded a few times. The chain carries TRBV5-3 and TRBJ1-6; D gene unclear. TRBV5-3 belongs to the ORF category, with a function that is uncertain. This CDR3 spans 13 amino acids. The germline V and J ends were trimmed by 9 bases and 5 bases, with 12 bases remaining between them. CDR3 protein: CAIQTLNNSPLHF. Here the CDR3 DNA reads TGTGCCATTCAGACTCTCAATAATTCACCCCTCCACTTT.

The genes are TRBV18 and TRBJ2-5, with D possibly TRBD1 on 6 matching bases. V was clipped by 0 bases and J by 4 bases, with 15 bases between them. The CDR3 has 16 residues. Looked up from germline, CDR1 is KGHSH and CDR2 is LQKENI. CDR3 sequence (DNA): TGTGCCAGCTCACCACCGGGCAGGGGCGTCGGAGAGACCCAGTACTTC. Encoded protein: CASSPPGRGVGETQYF.

The rearrangement joins TRBV5-1 to TRBJ2-2; D is unresolved. Germline V gives CDR1 SGHRS, CDR2 YFSETQ. The CDR3 is made up of 15 amino acids. Trimming removed 0 bases from V and 5 bases from J, with 11 bases in between. CDR3 residues: CASSLDPVLTGELFF. The CDR3 DNA reads TGCGCCAGCAGCTTGGACCCGGTGCTGACCGGGGAGCTGTTTTTT.

This clone occurred a few times. The CDR3 sequence: CASGLVFDQYF. CDR3 nucleotides: TGTGCTAGTGGTTTGGTTTTCGACCAGTACTTC. This sequence joins TRBV12-5 and TRBJ2-7; D gene unclear. From germline, CDR1 is LGHNT and CDR2 FRNRAP. This CDR3 comprises 11 residues. V was shortened by 0 bases and J by 10 bases, with 7 bases between the two germline ends.

The rearrangement uses TRBV4-1 and TRBJ2-4; D not resolved. The V gene lost 0 bases and the J gene lost 0 bases, with 18 bases spanning the gap. The CDR3 consists of 19 residues. CDR1 and CDR2 from the germline V gene are MGHRA and YSYEKL. In nucleotides, the CDR3 is TGCGCCAGCAGCCAAGATAATGGGAAGGATTTTCTAGCCAAAAACATTCAGTACTTC. As protein: CASSQDNGKDFLAKNIQYF.

The chain employs TRBV25-1 and TRBJ2-3; no clear D. This CDR3 region has 11 residues. V was clipped by 6 bases and J by 4 bases, with 5 bases between them. The germline V gene encodes CDR1 MGHDK and CDR2 SYGVNS. The CDR3 DNA is TGTGCCAGCAGCAGATCAGATACGCAGTATTTT. It is translated as CASSRSDTQYF. The full variable domain, with the rest looked up from reference TRBV25-1 and TRBJ2-3, is EADIYQTPRYLVIGTGKKITLECSQTMGHDKMYWYQQDPGMELHLIHYSYGVNSTEKGDLSSESTVSRIRTEHFPLTLESARPSHTSQYLCASSRSDTQYFGPGTRLTVL.

The chain recombines TRBV5-5 with TRBJ2-7; tentatively, D is TRBD1 or TRBD2 (5 bases each). This CDR3 is built from 16 residues. Per the germline V gene, CDR1 is SGHKS and CDR2 is YYEKEE (reference sequence). V lost 3 bases and J 2 bases, leaving 18 bases between the germline ends. The CDR3 DNA follows: TGTGCCAGCAGCTCCTACAGGTTGGGGGAAACCTACGAGCAGTACTTC. It translates to CASSSYRLGETYEQYF.

The rearrangement uses TRBV7-2 and TRBJ2-7; D is possibly TRBD1 or TRBD2 (6 bases each). The CDR3 covers 15 residues. Per the germline V gene, CDR1 is SGHTA and CDR2 is FQGNSA. V lost 2 bases and J 2 bases, leaving 13 bases between the germline ends. The CDR3 nucleotides read TGTGCCAGCAGCTTAATGGAGGGGGGCGCCTACGAGCAGTACTTC. It codes for CASSLMEGGAYEQYF.

The J gene is TRBJ1-5, the V gene TRBV19; D not resolved. Trimming took off 7 bases at V and 5 bases at J, with 18 bases between the two ends. This CDR3 is built from 15 residues. Germline V gives CDR1 LNHDA, CDR2 SQIVND (reference sequence). Written as DNA, the CDR3 is TGTGCCAGTAATACGACCCCGGGTTTGGATCAGCCCCAGCATTTT. This gives the protein CASNTTPGLDQPQHF.

The chain joins TRBV9 to TRBJ2-2; D might be TRBD2 (6 bases). The ends were cut back, 4 bases at V and 6 bases at J, with 16 bases in the middle. Germline V gene lookup returns CDR1 SGDLS and CDR2 YYNGEE. This CDR3 is 15 amino acids long. DNA of the CDR3: TGTGCCAGCAGCCGTGGTGGGAGGCTTGCCGGGGAGCTGTTTTTT. Its protein product is CASSRGGRLAGELFF.

The rearrangement links TRBV6-4 to TRBJ2-3; D may be TRBD1 (6 bases). There are 15 residues in the CDR3. Per the germline V gene, CDR1 is MRHNA and CDR2 is SNTAGT. The germline V and J ends were trimmed by 1 base and 3 bases, with 11 bases remaining between them. CDR3 DNA sequence: TGTGCCAGCAGTGACTGGGGGCGAGGAACAGATACGCAGTATTTT. It translates to CASSDWGRGTDTQYF.